The present T cell receptor beta chain was sequenced within a study of graft-versus-host responses after intestinal transplantation. About this clone itself: Its antigen remains unidentified.

The table came from immunoSEQ multiplex PCR; TCRdb's copy has only in-frame clones and leaves some out. The profile covers tens of thousands of clones, with about four fifths appearing a single time and approximately 18% taken by the ten largest. Trimming took 1 base from V and 0 from J, leaving 1 base between them. The CDR3 consists of 12 residues. Germline V gene lookup returns CDR1 LGHNA and CDR2 YNFKEQ. The source is a human donor who received an intestinal transplant. This material consisted of unstimulated CD8+ T cells sorted from spleen or lymph node cells, taken before intestinal transplant. This chain links TRBV4-2 with TRBJ2-7, with D unclear. CDR3 DNA: TGTGCCAGCAGCCAAGGCTCCTACGAGCAGTACTTC. It translates to CASSQGSYEQYF.